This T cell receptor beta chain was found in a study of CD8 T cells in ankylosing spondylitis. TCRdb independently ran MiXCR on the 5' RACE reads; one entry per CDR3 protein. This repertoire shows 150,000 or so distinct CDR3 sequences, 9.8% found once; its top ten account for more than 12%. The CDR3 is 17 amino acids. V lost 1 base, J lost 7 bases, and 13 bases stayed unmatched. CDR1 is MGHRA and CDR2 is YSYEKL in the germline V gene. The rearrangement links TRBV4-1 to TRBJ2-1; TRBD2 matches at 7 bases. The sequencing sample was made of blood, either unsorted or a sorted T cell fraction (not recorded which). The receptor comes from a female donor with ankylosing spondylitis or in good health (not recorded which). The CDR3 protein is CASSQGWAGESGNEQFF. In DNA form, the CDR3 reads TGCGCCAGCAGCCAAGGGTGGGCGGGAGAGTCTGGGAATGAGCAGTTCTTC.